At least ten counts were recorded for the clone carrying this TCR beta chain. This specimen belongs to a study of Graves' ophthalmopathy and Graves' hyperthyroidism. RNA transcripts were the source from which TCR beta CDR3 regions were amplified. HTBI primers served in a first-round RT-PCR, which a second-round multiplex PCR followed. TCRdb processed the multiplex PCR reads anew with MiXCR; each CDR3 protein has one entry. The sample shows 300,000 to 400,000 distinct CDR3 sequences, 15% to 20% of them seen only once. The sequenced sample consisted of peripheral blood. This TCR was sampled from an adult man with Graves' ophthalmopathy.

Written as DNA, the CDR3 is TGTGCCACCTGGCGGGGCGGAAACTATGGCTACACCTTC. Protein: CATWRGGNYGYTF. The V call is TRBV12-3 or TRBV12-4, the J call TRBJ1-2, with D perhaps TRBD1 (5 bases). With 10 bases removed from V and 2 bases from J, the gap between germline ends came to 14 bases. The CDR3 sequence is 13 residues long.